This T cell receptor beta chain was obtained from a study of cytomegalovirus exposure and HLA in healthy donors. Regarding donors, all were healthy bone marrow donors. Germline values: CDR1 LNHDA, CDR2 SQIVND (reference sequence). V lost 5 bases and J lost 1; bases outside the gene matches: 7. The CDR3 covers 15 residues. The PCR used 60 Vbeta and 13 Jbeta primers. Clones were sequenced by immunoSEQ multiplex PCR, and TCRdb holds only the in-frame ones, with some missing. Of 110,000 to 150,000 clones detected, around 75% appear once; the ten largest clones hold almost 4.5%. This clone was seen only a few times. Antigen specificity is unknown. Broader study findings: In a later analysis, a missense DCLRE1C variant was linked to TCR beta V- and J-gene trimming. Three of the chains that were CMV-associated were confirmed in vitro to be specific for CMV antigens. Later analysis suggested most CMV-associated TCR beta chains were HLA-restricted.

This chain links TRBV19 with TRBJ1-1, with 7 bases that match TRBD1. Material: PBMCs. The sequence derives from a man in his 60s in good health and CMV-seronegative. CDR3: CASSPQGQPNTEAFF. The CDR3 DNA is TGTGCCAGTAGTCCTCAGGGACAGCCGAACACTGAAGCTTTCTTT.